The 18 T cell receptor beta chains below all came from one sample that was sequenced in a study of T cell repertoires in cytomegalovirus infection. TCRdb processed the reads anew with MiXCR; each CDR3 protein has one entry. The data contain 150,000 to 200,000 distinct CDR3 sequences, roughly 28% of them singletons. Sequencing was carried out using PBMCs. Receptors originate from a human donor in good health (CMV status not recorded). Some clones in this sample may be carry-over from other donors' samples.

V is TRBV3-1 and J is TRBJ2-1, with D unclear. This CDR3 is built from 13 residues. V shed 1 base and J shed 7 bases, with 8 bases lying between them. Germline V gives CDR1 LGHDT, CDR2 YNNKEL (reference sequence). CDR3 bases: TGTGCCAGCAGCCAAGGCCTTTATAATGAGCAGTTCTTC. Residues: CASSQGLYNEQFF.

V usage is TRBV7-2 and J usage is TRBJ1-6; no reliable D call. V lost 4 bases, J lost 9 bases, and 16 bases lay in between. Germline V gives CDR1 SGHTA, CDR2 FQGNSA. This CDR3 region has 15 residues. The CDR3 region has the DNA TGTGCCAGCAGCTCGATCGACACGGACGGTTCACCCCTCCACTTT. Translated, it gives CASSSIDTDGSPLHF.

This chain links TRBV10-3 with TRBJ1-3, with D possibly being TRBD1 (6 bases). Germline V gene data show CDR1 as ENHRY and CDR2 as SYGVKD. With 6 bases removed from V and 4 bases from J, the gap between germline ends came to 22 bases. The CDR3 contains 17 residues. The CDR3 region is CAIRERGGQEEGNTIYF. CDR3 in DNA: TGTGCCATCAGGGAACGGGGGGGACAAGAGGAAGGAAACACCATATATTTT.

The V gene is TRBV12-3 or TRBV12-4, the J gene TRBJ1-1; D perhaps matches TRBD1 (6 bases). The germline V and J ends were trimmed by 4 bases and 1 base, with 19 bases remaining between them. The CDR3 totals 17 residues. The DNA for the CDR3 is TGTGCCAGCAGTTGGGGGGGAGTGACAGGTACGAACACTGAAGCTTTCTTT. Amino acid sequence: CASSWGGVTGTNTEAFF.

This clonotype was seen a handful of times. As DNA, the CDR3 is TGTGCCATCAGTGGATCACCTCAAGAGACCCAGTACTTC. As protein: CAISGSPQETQYF. This chain connects TRBV10-3 to TRBJ2-5; D is ambiguous. The germline CDR1 and CDR2 sequences are ENHRY and SYGVKD. The CDR3 totals 13 residues. The ends were cut back, 4 bases at V and 2 bases at J, with 8 bases in the middle.

The chain has TRBV4-1 and TRBJ1-1; D might be TRBD1 (5 bases). The V end was cut by 4 bases, the J end by 0 bases, with 15 bases between. This CDR3 has 16 residues. Germline V gene sequence: CDR1 MGHRA, CDR2 YSYEKL. CDR3 sequence reads: CASSPRQGALNTEAFF. The CDR3 DNA sequence: TGCGCCAGCAGCCCCCGGCAGGGAGCCCTGAACACTGAAGCTTTCTTT.

This clonotype was counted only a few times. This chain links TRBV20-1 with TRBJ1-1, with TRBD1 matching 8 bases. V lost 5 bases and J lost 1; bases outside the gene matches: 9. The germline CDR1 and CDR2 sequences are DFQATT and SNEGSKA (reference sequence). This CDR3 region has 15 residues. CDR3 loop: CSAPTDRGWNTEAFF. Here the CDR3 DNA reads TGCAGTGCTCCGACCGACAGGGGCTGGAACACTGAAGCTTTCTTT.

This clonotype was seen only a few times. The chain has TRBV12-3 or TRBV12-4 and TRBJ2-1; D is perhaps TRBD2 (7 bases). Trimming left V 3 bases short and J 6 bases short, with 12 bases between. CDR3 length: 14 amino acids. CDR3: CASSLGGPGNEQFF. The CDR3, as DNA: TGTGCCAGCAGTTTGGGGGGGCCGGGCAATGAGCAGTTCTTC.

The J gene is TRBJ2-3, the V gene TRBV7-8; 11 nucleotides line up with TRBD2. Germline V lookup: CDR1 SGHVS, CDR2 FQNEAQ. This CDR3 has 16 residues. Unmatched junction bases numbered 6, after V lost 5 bases and J lost 2 bases. DNA for the CDR3: TGTGCCAGCAGCGCGCGGACTAGCGGGCCCACAGATACGCAGTATTTT. Residues: CASSARTSGPTDTQYF.

The chain employs TRBV20-1 and TRBJ1-2; 10 nucleotides match TRBD1. V gave up 4 bases and J gave up 8 bases; unmatched junction bases: 10. The CDR3 is 14 amino acids. Germline assignment: CDR1 DFQATT and CDR2 SNEGSKA (reference sequence). CDR3 region: CSATTGTGEGGYTF. The CDR3, as DNA: TGCAGTGCTACCACCGGGACAGGGGAGGGAGGCTACACCTTC.

The CDR3 reads CASTKRPINSNYGYTF. As DNA, the CDR3 is TGTGCCAGCACTAAACGACCGATTAACTCTAACTATGGCTACACCTTC. This chain uses TRBV6-2 or TRBV6-3 with TRBJ1-2; D not certain. The CDR3 has 16 amino acids. Germline CDR1 and CDR2: MNHEY and SVGEGT. V was trimmed by 7 bases and J by 0 bases, leaving 18 bases between them.

The chain joins TRBV7-3 to TRBJ2-7; TRBD1 might be the D (5 bases). V lost 7 bases, J lost 0 bases, and 16 bases lay in between. The CDR3 length is 15 residues. Germline loops: CDR1 SGHTA, CDR2 FQGTGA. CDR3 DNA sequence: TGTGCCAGCACCCCGAAGACAGTCCCCTCCTACGAGCAGTACTTC. It codes for CASTPKTVPSYEQYF.

J is TRBJ2-7 and V is TRBV5-6; D is possibly TRBD2 (6 bases). The V gene lost 3 bases and the J gene lost 3 bases, with 13 bases spanning the gap. Germline V gene lookup returns CDR1 SGHDT and CDR2 YYEEEE. The CDR3 has 14 amino acids. The CDR3 protein is CASSWRDWYYEQYF. The CDR3 region has the DNA TGTGCCAGCAGCTGGAGGGACTGGTACTACGAGCAGTACTTC.

This clonotype has ten or more counts. The chain couples TRBV10-3 to TRBJ1-5, with D possibly matching TRBD1 (5 bases). The length of the CDR3 is 15 residues. The V and J ends lost 7 bases and 4 bases respectively, with 17 bases between them. CDR1 and CDR2 (germline): ENHRY, SYGVKD. CDR3 region: CAIKPDGGRNQPQHF. CDR3 nucleotides: TGTGCCATCAAACCGGACGGGGGACGGAATCAGCCCCAGCATTTT.

This clonotype was counted only a few times. The chain has TRBV19 and TRBJ2-7; TRBD2 might be the D (5 bases). Per the germline V gene, CDR1 is LNHDA and CDR2 is SQIVND (reference sequence). The CDR3 is 16 residues long. With 3 bases removed from V and 3 bases from J, the gap between germline ends came to 18 bases. CDR3 nucleotides: TGTGCCAGTAGTATTAGGCGAGGGAACGGCCTCTACGAGCAGTACTTC. It yields the protein CASSIRRGNGLYEQYF.

The V gene is TRBV5-6, the J gene TRBJ1-1; D remains unclear. The CDR3 extends over 14 amino acids. Germline V gives CDR1 SGHDT, CDR2 YYEEEE. Trimming removed 2 bases at V and 0 bases at J, with 8 bases between. CDR3 in amino acids: CASSFQRMNTEAFF. DNA for the CDR3: TGTGCCAGCAGCTTCCAGAGAATGAACACTGAAGCTTTCTTT.

This clonotype was seen just once. V and J are TRBV6-2 or TRBV6-3 and TRBJ1-2, with D uncertain. Looked up from germline, CDR1 is MNHEY and CDR2 is SVGEGT. The CDR3 runs 12 residues. V gave up 1 base and J gave up 5 bases, with 5 bases separating them. CDR3 protein: CASSYYTYGYTF. The DNA of the CDR3 is TGTGCCAGCAGTTACTATACGTATGGCTACACCTTC.

The chain uses TRBV6-2 or TRBV6-3 and TRBJ1-1; D may be TRBD1 (5 bases). The ends were cut back, 5 bases at V and 7 bases at J, with 23 bases in the middle. This CDR3 region has 16 residues. Germline V gives CDR1 MNHEY, CDR2 SVGEGT. CDR3 DNA: TGTGCCAGCAGTCAGGCCCCTCGGGGCATGCGAATTGAAGCTTTCTTT. It translates to CASSQAPRGMRIEAFF.